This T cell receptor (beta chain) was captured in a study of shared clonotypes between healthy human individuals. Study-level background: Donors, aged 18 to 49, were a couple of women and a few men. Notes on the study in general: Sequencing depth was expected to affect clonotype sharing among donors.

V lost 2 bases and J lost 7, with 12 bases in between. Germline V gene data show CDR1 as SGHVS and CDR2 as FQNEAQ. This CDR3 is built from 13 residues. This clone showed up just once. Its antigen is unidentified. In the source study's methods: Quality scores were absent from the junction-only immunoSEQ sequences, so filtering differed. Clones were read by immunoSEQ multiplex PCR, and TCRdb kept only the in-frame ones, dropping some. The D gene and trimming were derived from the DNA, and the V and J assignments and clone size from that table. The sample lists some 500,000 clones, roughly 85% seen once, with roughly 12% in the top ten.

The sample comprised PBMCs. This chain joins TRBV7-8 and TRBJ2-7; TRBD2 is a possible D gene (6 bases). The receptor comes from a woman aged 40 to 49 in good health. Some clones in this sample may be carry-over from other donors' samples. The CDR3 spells CASSLLAAGEQYF. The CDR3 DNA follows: TGTGCCAGCAGCTTATTGGCGGCGGGAGAGCAGTACTTC.